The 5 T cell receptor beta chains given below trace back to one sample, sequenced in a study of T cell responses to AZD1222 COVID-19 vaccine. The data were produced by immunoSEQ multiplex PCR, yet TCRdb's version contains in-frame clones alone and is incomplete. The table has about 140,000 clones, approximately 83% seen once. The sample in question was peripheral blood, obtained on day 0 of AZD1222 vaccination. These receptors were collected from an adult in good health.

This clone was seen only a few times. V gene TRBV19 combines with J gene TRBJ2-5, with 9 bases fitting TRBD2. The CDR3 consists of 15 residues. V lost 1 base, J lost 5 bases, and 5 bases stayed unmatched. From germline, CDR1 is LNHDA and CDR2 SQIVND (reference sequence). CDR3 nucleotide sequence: TGTGCCAGTAGTATAGGGGGAGCGGGAGGTGAGACCCAGTACTTC. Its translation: CASSIGGAGGETQYF.

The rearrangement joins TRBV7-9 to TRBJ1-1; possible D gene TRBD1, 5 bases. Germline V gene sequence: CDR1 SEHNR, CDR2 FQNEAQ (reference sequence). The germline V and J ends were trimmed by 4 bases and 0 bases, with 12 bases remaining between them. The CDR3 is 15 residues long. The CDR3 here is CASSSSGVMNTEAFF. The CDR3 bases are TGTGCCAGCAGCTCGTCGGGGGTGATGAACACTGAAGCTTTCTTT.

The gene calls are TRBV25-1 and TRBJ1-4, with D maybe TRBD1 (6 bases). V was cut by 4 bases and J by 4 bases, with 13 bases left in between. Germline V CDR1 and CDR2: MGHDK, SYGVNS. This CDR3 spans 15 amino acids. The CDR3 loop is CASSVGQPFNEKLFF. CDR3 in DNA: TGTGCCAGCAGTGTAGGACAGCCGTTTAATGAAAAACTGTTTTTT.

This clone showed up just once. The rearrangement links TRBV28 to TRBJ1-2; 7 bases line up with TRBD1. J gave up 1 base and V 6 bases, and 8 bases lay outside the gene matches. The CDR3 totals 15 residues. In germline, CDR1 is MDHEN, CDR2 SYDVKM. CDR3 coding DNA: TGTGCCAGCAGGCCAGGGACAGCGGGTAACTATGGCTACACCTTC. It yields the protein CASRPGTAGNYGYTF.

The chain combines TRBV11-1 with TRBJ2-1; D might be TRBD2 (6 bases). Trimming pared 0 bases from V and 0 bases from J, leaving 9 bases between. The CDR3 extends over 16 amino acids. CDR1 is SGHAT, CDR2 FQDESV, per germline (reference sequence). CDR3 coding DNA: TGTGCCAGCAGCTTAGCACGGGGGAGCTCCTACAATGAGCAGTTCTTC. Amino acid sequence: CASSLARGSSYNEQFF.